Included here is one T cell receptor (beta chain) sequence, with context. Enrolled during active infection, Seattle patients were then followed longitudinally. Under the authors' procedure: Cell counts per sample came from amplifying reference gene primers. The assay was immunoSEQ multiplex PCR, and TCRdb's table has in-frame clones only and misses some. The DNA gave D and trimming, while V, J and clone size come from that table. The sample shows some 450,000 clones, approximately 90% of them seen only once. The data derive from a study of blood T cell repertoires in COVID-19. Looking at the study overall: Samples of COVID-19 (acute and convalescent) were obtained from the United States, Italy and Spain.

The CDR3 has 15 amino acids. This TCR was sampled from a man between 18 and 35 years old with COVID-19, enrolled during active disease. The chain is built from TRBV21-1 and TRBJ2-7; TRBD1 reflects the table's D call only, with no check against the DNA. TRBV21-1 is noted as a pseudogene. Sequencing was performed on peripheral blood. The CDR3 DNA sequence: TGTGCCAGCAGCAACGGGCGACAGGGTACGGACGAGCAGTACTTC. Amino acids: CASSNGRQGTDEQYF.